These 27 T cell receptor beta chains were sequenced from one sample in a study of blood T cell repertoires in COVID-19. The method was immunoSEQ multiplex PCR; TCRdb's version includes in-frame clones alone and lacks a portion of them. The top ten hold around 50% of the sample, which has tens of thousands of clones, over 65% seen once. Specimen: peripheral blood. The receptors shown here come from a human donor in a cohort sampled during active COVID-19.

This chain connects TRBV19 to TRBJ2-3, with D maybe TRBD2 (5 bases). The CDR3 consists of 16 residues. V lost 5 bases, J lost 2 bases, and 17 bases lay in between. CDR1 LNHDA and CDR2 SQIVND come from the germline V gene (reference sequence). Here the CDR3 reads CASSPRGSAYTDTQYF. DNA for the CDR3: TGTGCCAGTAGTCCACGTGGTAGCGCGTACACAGATACGCAGTATTTT.

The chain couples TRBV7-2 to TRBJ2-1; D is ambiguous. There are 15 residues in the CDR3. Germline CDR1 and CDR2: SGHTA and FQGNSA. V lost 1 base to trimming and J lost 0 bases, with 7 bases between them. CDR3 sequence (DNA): TGTGCCAGCAGCTTAGAGTGGAGCTCCTACAATGAGCAGTTCTTC. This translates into CASSLEWSSYNEQFF.

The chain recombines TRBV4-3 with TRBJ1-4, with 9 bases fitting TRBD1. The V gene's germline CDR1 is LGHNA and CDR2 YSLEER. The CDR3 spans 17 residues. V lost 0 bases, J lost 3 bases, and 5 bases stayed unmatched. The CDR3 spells CASSQDWGQGSNEKLFF. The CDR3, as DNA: TGCGCCAGCAGCCAAGATTGGGGACAGGGCTCTAATGAAAAACTGTTTTTT.

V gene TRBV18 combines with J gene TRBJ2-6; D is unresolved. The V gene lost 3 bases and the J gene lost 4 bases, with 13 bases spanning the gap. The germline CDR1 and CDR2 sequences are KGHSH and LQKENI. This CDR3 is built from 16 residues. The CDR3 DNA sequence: TGTGCCAGCTCACCCATGGGCTCCCCGGGGGCCAACGTCCTGACTTTC. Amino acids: CASSPMGSPGANVLTF.

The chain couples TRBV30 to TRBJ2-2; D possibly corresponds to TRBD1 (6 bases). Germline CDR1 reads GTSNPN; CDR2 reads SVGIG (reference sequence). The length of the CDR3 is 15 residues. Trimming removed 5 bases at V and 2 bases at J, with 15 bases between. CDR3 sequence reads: CAWGATGINTGELFF. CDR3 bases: TGTGCCTGGGGAGCAACAGGGATCAACACCGGGGAGCTGTTTTTT. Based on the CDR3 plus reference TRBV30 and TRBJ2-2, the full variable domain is SQTIHQWPATLVQPVGSPLSLECTVEGTSNPNLYWYRQAAGRGLQLLFYSVGIGQISSEVPQNLSASRPQDRQFILSSKKLLLSDSGFYLCAWGATGINTGELFFGEGSRLTVL.

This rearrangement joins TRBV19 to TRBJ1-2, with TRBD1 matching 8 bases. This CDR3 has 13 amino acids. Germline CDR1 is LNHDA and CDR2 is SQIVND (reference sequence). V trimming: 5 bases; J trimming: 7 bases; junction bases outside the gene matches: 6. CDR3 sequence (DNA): TGTGCCAGTAGTGACAGGGGACTGCGTGGCTACACCTTC. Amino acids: CASSDRGLRGYTF.

The CDR3 reads CASSLGLAGDTGELFF. CDR3 DNA: TGTGCCAGCAGCTTAGGGCTAGCGGGAGATACCGGGGAGCTGTTTTTT. The chain employs TRBV7-2 and TRBJ2-2; TRBD2 agrees at 10 bases. In germline, CDR1 is SGHTA, CDR2 FQGNSA. V lost 1 base, J lost 5 bases, and 4 bases stayed unmatched. The CDR3 sequence is 16 residues long. Supplemented by reference TRBV7-2 and TRBJ2-2, the full variable domain reads GAGVSQSPSNKVTEKGKDVELRCDPISGHTALYWYRQSLGQGLEFLIYFQGNSAPDKSGLPSDRFSAERTGGSVSTLTIQRTQQEDSAVYLCASSLGLAGDTGELFFGEGSRLTVL.

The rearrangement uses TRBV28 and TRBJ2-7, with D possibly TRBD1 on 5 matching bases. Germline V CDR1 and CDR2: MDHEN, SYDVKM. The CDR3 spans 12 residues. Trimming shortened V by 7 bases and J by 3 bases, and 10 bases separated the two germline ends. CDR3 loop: CASTKGIYEQYF. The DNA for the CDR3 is TGTGCCAGCACCAAGGGGATCTACGAGCAGTACTTC.

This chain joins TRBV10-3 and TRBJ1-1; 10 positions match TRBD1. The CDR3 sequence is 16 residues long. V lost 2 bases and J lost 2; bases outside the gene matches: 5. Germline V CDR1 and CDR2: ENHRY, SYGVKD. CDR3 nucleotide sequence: TGTGCCATCAGTGAGGGTCTGACAGGGGGCAACACTGAAGCTTTCTTT. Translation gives CAISEGLTGGNTEAFF.

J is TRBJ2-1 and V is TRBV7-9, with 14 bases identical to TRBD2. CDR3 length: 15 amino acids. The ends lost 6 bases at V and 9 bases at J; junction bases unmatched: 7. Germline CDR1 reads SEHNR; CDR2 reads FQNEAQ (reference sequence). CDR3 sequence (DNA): TGTGCCAGCAGTCGTACCGGGACTAGCGGGAGTGAGCAGTTCTTC. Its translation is CASSRTGTSGSEQFF.

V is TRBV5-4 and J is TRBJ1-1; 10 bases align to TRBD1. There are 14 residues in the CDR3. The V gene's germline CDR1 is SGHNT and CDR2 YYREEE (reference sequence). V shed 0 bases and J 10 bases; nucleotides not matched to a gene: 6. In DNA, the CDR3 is TGTGCCAGCAGCTTGGTAGGGACAGGGGAGGTAGCTTTCTTT. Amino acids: CASSLVGTGEVAFF.

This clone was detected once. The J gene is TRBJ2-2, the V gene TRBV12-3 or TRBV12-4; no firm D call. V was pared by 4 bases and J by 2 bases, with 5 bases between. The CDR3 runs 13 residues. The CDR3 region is CASSSVNTGELFF. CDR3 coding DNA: TGTGCCAGCAGTTCTGTCAACACCGGGGAGCTGTTTTTT.

The CDR3 loop is CASSQRQGLGLGTNSSGTQYF. CDR3 nucleotides: TGTGCCAGCAGCCAAAGGCAGGGCCTGGGGCTGGGGACAAATTCTTCGGGTACGCAGTATTTT. J is TRBJ2-3 and V is TRBV3-1 (or the pseudogene TRBV3-2); D may be TRBD1 (6 bases). The CDR3 consists of 21 residues. Trimming stripped 2 bases from V and 8 bases from J, with 35 bases between. Germline V lookup: CDR1 LGHDT, CDR2 YNNKEL (reference sequence).

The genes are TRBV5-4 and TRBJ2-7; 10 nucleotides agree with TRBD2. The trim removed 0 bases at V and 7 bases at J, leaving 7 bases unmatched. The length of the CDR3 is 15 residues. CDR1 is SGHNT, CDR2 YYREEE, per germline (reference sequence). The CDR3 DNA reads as TGTGCCAGCAGCTTGGGGCTAGCGGGAGTGTGGGAGCAGTACTTC. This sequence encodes CASSLGLAGVWEQYF.

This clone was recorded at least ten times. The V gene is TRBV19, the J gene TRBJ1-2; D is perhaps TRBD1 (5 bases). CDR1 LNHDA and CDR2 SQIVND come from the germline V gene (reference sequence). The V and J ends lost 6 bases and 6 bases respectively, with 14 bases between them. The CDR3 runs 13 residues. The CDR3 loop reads CASSRLREDGYTF. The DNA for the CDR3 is TGTGCCAGTAGCAGACTCAGGGAAGATGGCTACACCTTC.

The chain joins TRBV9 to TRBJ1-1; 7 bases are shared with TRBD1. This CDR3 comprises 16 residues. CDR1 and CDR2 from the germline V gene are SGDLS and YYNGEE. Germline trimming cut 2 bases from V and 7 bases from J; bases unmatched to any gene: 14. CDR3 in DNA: TGTGCCAGCAGCGTTTCCCCCCCCGGGACAGTTATTGAAGCTTTCTTT. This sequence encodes CASSVSPPGTVIEAFF.

CDR3 amino acids: CASSRTSGDTDTQYF. The CDR3 coding sequence is TGTGCCAGCTCACGGACTAGCGGAGACACAGATACGCAGTATTTT. The chain has TRBV18 and TRBJ2-3; TRBD2 aligns across 10 bases. The V gene's germline CDR1 is KGHSH and CDR2 LQKENI. V lost 4 bases to trimming and J lost 2 bases; unmatched junction nucleotides: 3. The CDR3 is made up of 15 amino acids.

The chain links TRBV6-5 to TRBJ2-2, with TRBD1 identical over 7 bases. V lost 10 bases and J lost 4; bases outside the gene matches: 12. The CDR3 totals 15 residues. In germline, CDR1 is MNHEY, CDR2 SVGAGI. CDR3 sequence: CATRAGTAVTGELFF. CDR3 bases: TGTGCCACTCGCGCCGGGACAGCAGTCACCGGGGAGCTGTTTTTT.

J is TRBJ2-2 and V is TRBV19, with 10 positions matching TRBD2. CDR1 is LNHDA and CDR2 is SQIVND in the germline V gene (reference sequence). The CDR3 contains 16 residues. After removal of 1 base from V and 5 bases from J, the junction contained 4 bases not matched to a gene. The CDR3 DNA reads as TGTGCCAGTAGTATAGTGGTAGCGGGAGGAACCGGGGAGCTGTTTTTT. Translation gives CASSIVVAGGTGELFF.

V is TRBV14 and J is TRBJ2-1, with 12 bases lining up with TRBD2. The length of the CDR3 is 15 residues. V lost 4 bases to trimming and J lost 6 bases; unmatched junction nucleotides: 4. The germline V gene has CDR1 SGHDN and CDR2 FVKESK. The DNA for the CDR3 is TGTGCCAGCAGCCGCGGACTAGCGGGAATCAATGAGCAGTTCTTC. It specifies CASSRGLAGINEQFF.

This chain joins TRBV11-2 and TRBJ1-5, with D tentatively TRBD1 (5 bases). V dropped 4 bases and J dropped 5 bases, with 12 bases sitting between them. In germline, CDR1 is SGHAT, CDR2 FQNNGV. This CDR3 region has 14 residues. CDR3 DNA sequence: TGTGCCAGCAGCTACTCAGGGTCCCATCAGCCCCAGCATTTT. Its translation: CASSYSGSHQPQHF.

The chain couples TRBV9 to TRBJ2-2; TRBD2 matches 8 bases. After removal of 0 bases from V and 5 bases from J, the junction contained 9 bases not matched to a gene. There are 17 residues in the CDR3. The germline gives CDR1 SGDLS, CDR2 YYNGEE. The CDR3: CASSVALREAGTGELFF. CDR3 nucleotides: TGTGCCAGCAGCGTAGCTCTGCGGGAGGCGGGGACCGGGGAGCTGTTTTTT.

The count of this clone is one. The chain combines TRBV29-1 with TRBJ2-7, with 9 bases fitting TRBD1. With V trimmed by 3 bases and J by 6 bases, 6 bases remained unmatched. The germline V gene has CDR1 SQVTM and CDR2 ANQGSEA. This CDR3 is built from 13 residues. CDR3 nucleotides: TGCAGCGTTGAGGTCACACAGGGGGCCGAGCAGTACTTC. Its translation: CSVEVTQGAEQYF.

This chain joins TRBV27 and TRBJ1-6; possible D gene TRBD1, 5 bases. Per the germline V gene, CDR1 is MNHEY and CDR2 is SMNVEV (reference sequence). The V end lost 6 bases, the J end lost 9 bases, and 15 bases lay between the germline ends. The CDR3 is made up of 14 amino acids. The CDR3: CASRGGGNFSPLHF. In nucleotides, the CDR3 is TGTGCCAGCAGGGGCGGGGGGAATTTTTCACCCCTCCACTTT.

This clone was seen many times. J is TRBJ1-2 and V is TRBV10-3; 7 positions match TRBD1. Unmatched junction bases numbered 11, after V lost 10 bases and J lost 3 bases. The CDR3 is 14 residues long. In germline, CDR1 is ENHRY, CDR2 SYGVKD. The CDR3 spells CATSDRDRDYGYTF. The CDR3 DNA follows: TGTGCCACCTCCGACAGGGATAGGGACTATGGCTACACCTTC.

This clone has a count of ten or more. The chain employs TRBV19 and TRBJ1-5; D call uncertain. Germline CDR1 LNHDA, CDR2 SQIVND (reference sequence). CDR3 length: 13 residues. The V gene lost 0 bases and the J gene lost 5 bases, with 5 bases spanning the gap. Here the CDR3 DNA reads TGTGCCAGTAGTATAGATTCTTATCAGCCCCAGCATTTT. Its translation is CASSIDSYQPQHF.

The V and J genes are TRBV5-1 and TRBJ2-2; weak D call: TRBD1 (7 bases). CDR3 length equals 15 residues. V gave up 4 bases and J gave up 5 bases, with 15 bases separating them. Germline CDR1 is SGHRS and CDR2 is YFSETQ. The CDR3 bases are TGCGCCAGCAGCCCGCAGGGGGGCCTTACCGGGGAGCTGTTTTTT. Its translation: CASSPQGGLTGELFF.